A single sample gave rise to the 18 T cell receptor beta chains below, sequenced in a study of shared clonotypes between healthy human individuals. Naive-designated CD8 cells lacked CD45RO, were positively enriched for CCR7, and omitted terminally differentiated effector memory CD45RA+ cells. TCRdb keeps only in-frame clones here, not all; method: immunoSEQ multiplex PCR. Of some 1,900,000 clones in the sample, 85% to 95% were seen once. The sequenced sample was naive CD8+ T cells sorted from blood. These receptors were obtained from a man between 18 and 35 years old in good health.

The gene calls are TRBV5-4 and TRBJ2-1; 15 bases are shared with TRBD2. Trimming took 4 bases from V and 1 from J; bases not matched to a gene: 6. Germline V CDR1 and CDR2: SGHNT, YYREEE (reference sequence). The CDR3 consists of 18 residues. The CDR3 nucleotides are TGTGCCAGCAGCCGGGGACTAGCGGGAGGCAGGTCCTACAATGAGCAGTTCTTC. Its protein is CASSRGLAGGRSYNEQFF.

This clone was picked up one time. The rearrangement uses TRBV6-6 and TRBJ2-7, with D unclear. The V and J ends lost 1 base and 0 bases respectively, with 4 bases between them. This CDR3 has 13 residues. Looked up from germline, CDR1 is MNHNY and CDR2 is SVGAGI (reference sequence). DNA for the CDR3: TGTGCCAGCAGTTACTTTGGCTCCTACGAGCAGTACTTC. Its translation is CASSYFGSYEQYF.

Only one count was recorded for this clone. The chain combines TRBV2 with TRBJ2-1, with 10 nucleotides matching TRBD2. Germline V gene lookup returns CDR1 SNHLY and CDR2 FYNNEI. V shed 7 bases and J 3 bases; nucleotides not matched to a gene: 3. The CDR3 totals 14 residues. The CDR3 reads CASNRLAGYNEQFF. The CDR3, as DNA: TGTGCCAGCAACCGACTAGCGGGCTACAATGAGCAGTTCTTC.

The chain links TRBV28 to TRBJ2-7, with 10 bases identical to TRBD1. The germline V gene encodes CDR1 MDHEN and CDR2 SYDVKM. The CDR3 consists of 14 residues. V trimming: 6 bases; J trimming: 5 bases; junction bases outside the gene matches: 7. The CDR3 sequence: CASRWTGGNHEQYF. The DNA of the CDR3 is TGTGCCAGCAGGTGGACAGGGGGGAACCACGAGCAGTACTTC.

The CDR3 sequence: CASSDEFPGTEAFF. DNA of the CDR3: TGTGCCAGCAGTGACGAATTCCCTGGGACTGAAGCTTTCTTT. The chain has TRBV2 and TRBJ1-1; D unresolved. In germline, CDR1 is SNHLY, CDR2 FYNNEI. V was trimmed by 3 bases and J by 5 bases, leaving 13 bases between them. This CDR3 spans 14 amino acids.

This sequence joins TRBV29-1 and TRBJ2-1; D gene uncertain. The germline V and J ends were trimmed by 1 base and 5 bases, with 9 bases remaining between them. CDR3 length: 13 residues. In germline, CDR1 is SQVTM, CDR2 ANQGSEA. DNA for the CDR3: TGCAGCGTTGAAGGGACGGTGAACAATGAGCAGTTCTTC. This translates into CSVEGTVNNEQFF.

The gene calls are TRBV27 and TRBJ2-1; D possibly uses TRBD1 or TRBD2 (6 bases each). V shed 2 bases and J shed 2 bases, with 13 bases lying between them. The CDR3 is 16 amino acids. CDR1 and CDR2 (germline): MNHEY, SMNVEV (reference sequence). CDR3 sequence reads: CASSLTTGAPYNEQFF. In nucleotides, the CDR3 is TGTGCCAGCAGTTTAACCACGGGGGCCCCCTACAATGAGCAGTTCTTC.

CDR3 coding DNA: TGTGCCACCAGCAGAGATAAGGGTGCGGGAGGTCCGGACTACGAGCAGTACTTC. This sequence encodes CATSRDKGAGGPDYEQYF. The genes are TRBV15 and TRBJ2-7; 8 nucleotides align to TRBD2. CDR3 length: 18 amino acids. Germline values: CDR1 LNHNV, CDR2 YYDKDF (reference sequence). The V segment lost 0 bases and the J segment 3 bases; nucleotides outside the gene matches: 13.

V gene TRBV11-2 combines with J gene TRBJ2-7; no firm D call. The CDR3 sequence is 14 residues long. V dropped 5 bases and J dropped 0 bases, with 11 bases sitting between them. Germline V gives CDR1 SGHAT, CDR2 FQNNGV. In DNA form, the CDR3 reads TGTGCCAGCAGCCTGTCGACTTACTCCTACGAGCAGTACTTC. This codes for CASSLSTYSYEQYF.

The genes are TRBV7-2 and TRBJ2-2; 7 nucleotides line up with TRBD2. The CDR3 extends over 15 amino acids. The germline V gene has CDR1 SGHTA and CDR2 FQGNSA. Germline trimming cut 8 bases from V and 10 bases from J; bases unmatched to any gene: 16. The CDR3 loop is CASGDYNSYEEELFF. As DNA, the CDR3 is TGTGCCAGCGGGGACTACAACTCTTACGAAGAGGAGCTGTTTTTT. Filled out from reference TRBV7-2 and TRBJ2-2, the complete variable domain reads GAGVSQSPSNKVTEKGKDVELRCDPISGHTALYWYRQSLGQGLEFLIYFQGNSAPDKSGLPSDRFSAERTGGSVSTLTIQRTQQEDSAVYLCASGDYNSYEEELFFGEGSRLTVL.

The chain joins TRBV29-1 to TRBJ2-2; D ambiguous. Germline CDR1 is SQVTM and CDR2 is ANQGSEA. CDR3 length equals 15 residues. V lost 6 bases to trimming and J lost 1 base, with 15 bases between them. The CDR3 protein is CSVHLLGLNTGELFF. CDR3 in DNA: TGCAGCGTACACCTGCTGGGGTTGAACACCGGGGAGCTGTTTTTT.

V gene TRBV5-6 combines with J gene TRBJ2-1; D may be TRBD2 (8 bases). Germline CDR1 SGHDT, CDR2 YYEEEE. Trimming took 2 bases from V and 5 from J, leaving 17 bases between them. CDR3 length equals 16 residues. The CDR3 sequence is CASSFLGGGTDNEQFF. The CDR3 DNA reads TGTGCCAGCAGCTTTCTTGGCGGGGGGACAGACAATGAGCAGTTCTTC.

The count of this clone is one. The chain has TRBV12-5 and TRBJ2-1; D remains unclear. Germline V gene sequence: CDR1 LGHNT, CDR2 FRNRAP. The CDR3 spans 15 residues. Trimming shortened V by 2 bases and J by 6 bases, and 14 bases separated the two germline ends. CDR3 protein: CASGLKSLDGNEQFF. DNA for the CDR3: TGTGCTAGTGGTTTGAAGAGTCTCGACGGCAATGAGCAGTTCTTC.

The chain carries TRBV27 and TRBJ1-6, with D possibly being TRBD1 (5 bases). Germline-derived CDR1 and CDR2 are MNHEY and SMNVEV (reference sequence). The CDR3 sequence is 15 residues long. With 5 bases removed from V and 6 bases from J, the gap between germline ends came to 14 bases. This CDR3 is CASSPTGGSNSPLHF. In DNA form, the CDR3 reads TGTGCCAGCAGTCCGACCGGGGGGAGTAATTCACCCCTCCACTTT.

The chain employs TRBV7-6 and TRBJ1-1, with D perhaps matching TRBD1 (6 bases). Between the trimmed V and J ends, which lost 1 base and 5 bases, there was a span of 17 bases. The CDR3 runs to 16 residues. CDR1 is SGHVS and CDR2 is FNYEAQ in the germline V gene. DNA for the CDR3: TGTGCCAGCAGCTTAGTCGTGGGCCCGAGGGGGACTGAAGCTTTCTTT. Protein sequence: CASSLVVGPRGTEAFF.

This clone has just one count. The rearrangement links TRBV7-8 to TRBJ1-1; 7 positions match TRBD1. CDR1 is SGHVS, CDR2 FQNEAQ, per germline. The CDR3 has 13 amino acids. The junction had 8 bases not matched to a gene; V was cut back by 8 bases and J by 5 bases. In DNA, the CDR3 is TGTGCCAGCCACAGGGGAGAAAGAACTGAAGCTTTCTTT. It encodes CASHRGERTEAFF.

The V call is TRBV28, the J call TRBJ2-7; 9 nucleotides line up with TRBD1. The CDR3 sequence is 15 residues long. The ends lost 6 bases at V and 6 bases at J; junction bases unmatched: 12. Looked up from germline, CDR1 is MDHEN and CDR2 is SYDVKM. The CDR3 is CASSYPTGGSVEQYF. The CDR3 bases are TGTGCCAGCAGCTACCCGACAGGGGGGTCGGTCGAGCAGTACTTC.

This chain connects TRBV5-6 to TRBJ2-1, with 11 bases matching TRBD2. Trimming removed 0 bases from V and 13 bases from J; junction bases left unmatched: 3. Germline CDR1 reads SGHDT; CDR2 reads YYEEEE. The CDR3 consists of 13 residues. The CDR3 bases are TGTGCCAGCAGCTTGGATAGCGGGGGGGCCCAGTTCTTC. Translating gives CASSLDSGGAQFF.